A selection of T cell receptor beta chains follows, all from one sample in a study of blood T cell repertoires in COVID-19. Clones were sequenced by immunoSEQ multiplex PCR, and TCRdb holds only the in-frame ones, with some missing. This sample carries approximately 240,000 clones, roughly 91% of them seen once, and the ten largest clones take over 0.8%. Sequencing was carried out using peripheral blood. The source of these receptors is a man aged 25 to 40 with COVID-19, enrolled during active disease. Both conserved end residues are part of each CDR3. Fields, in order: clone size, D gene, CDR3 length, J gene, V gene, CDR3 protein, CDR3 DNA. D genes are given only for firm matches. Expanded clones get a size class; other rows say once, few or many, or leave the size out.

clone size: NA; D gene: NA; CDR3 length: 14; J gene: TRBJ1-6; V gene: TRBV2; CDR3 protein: CASSVGVYNSPLHF; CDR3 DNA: TGTGCCAGCAGTGTAGGGGTTTATAATTCACCCCTCCACTTT
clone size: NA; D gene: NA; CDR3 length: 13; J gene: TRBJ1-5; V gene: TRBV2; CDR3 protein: CASRQGGYQPQHF; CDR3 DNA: TGTGCCAGCAGACAGGGTGGATATCAGCCCCAGCATTTT
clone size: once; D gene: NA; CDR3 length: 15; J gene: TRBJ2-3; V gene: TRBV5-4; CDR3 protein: CASSQGVSRTDTQYF; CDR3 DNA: TGTGCCAGCAGCCAAGGAGTCTCCCGCACAGATACGCAGTATTTT
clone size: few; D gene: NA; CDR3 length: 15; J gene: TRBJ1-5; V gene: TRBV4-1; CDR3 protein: CASSQDRGYNQPQHF; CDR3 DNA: TGCGCCAGCAGCCAAGATCGGGGGTACAATCAGCCCCAGCATTTT
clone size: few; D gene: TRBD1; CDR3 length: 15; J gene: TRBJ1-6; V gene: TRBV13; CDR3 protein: CASSLAGTGNSPLHF; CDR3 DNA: TGTGCCAGCAGCCTTGCCGGGACAGGGAATTCACCCCTCCACTTT
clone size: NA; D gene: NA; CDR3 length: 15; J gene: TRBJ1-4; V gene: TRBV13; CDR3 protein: CASSLGGGNHEKLFF; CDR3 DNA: TGTGCCAGCAGCTTAGGCGGGGGGAATCATGAAAAACTGTTTTTT
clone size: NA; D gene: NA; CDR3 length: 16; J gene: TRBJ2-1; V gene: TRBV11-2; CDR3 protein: CASSLEEGSPYNEQFF; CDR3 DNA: TGTGCCAGCAGCTTGGAGGAGGGGAGCCCCTACAATGAGCAGTTCTTC
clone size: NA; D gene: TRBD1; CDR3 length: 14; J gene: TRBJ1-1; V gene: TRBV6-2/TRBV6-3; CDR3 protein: CASSTGQGGTEAFF; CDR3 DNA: TGTGCCAGCAGTACGGGACAGGGGGGGACTGAAGCTTTCTTT
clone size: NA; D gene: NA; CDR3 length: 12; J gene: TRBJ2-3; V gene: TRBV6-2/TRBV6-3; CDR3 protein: CASSYSRDTQYF; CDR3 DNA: TGTGCCAGCAGTTACTCTCGGGATACGCAGTATTTT
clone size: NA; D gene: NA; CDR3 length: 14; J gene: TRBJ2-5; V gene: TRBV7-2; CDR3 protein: CASSFGGPGETQYF; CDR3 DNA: TGTGCCAGCAGCTTCGGGGGGCCCGGGGAGACCCAGTACTTC
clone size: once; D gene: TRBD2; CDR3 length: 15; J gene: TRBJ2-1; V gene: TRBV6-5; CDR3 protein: CASNLGLAGNNEQFF; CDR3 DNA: TGTGCCAGCAATCTGGGACTAGCGGGTAACAATGAGCAGTTCTTC
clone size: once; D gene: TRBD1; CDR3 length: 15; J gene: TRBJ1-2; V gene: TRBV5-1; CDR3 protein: CASSSNAGTGNGYTF; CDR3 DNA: TGCGCCAGCAGCTCAAACGCAGGGACAGGGAATGGCTACACCTTC
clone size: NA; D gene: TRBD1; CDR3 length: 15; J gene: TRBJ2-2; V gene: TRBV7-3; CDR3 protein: CASSLGQANTGELFF; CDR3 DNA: TGTGCCAGCAGCTTAGGACAGGCGAACACCGGGGAGCTGTTTTTT
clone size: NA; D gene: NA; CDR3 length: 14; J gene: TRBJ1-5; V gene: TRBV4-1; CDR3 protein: CASSQAQPNQPQHF; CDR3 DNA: TGCGCCAGCAGCCAAGCACAGCCTAATCAGCCCCAGCATTTT
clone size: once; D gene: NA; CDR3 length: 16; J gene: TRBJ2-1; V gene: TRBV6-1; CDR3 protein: CASSEAIWGEVDEQFF; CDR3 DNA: TGTGCCAGCAGTGAAGCAATCTGGGGAGAGGTCGATGAGCAGTTCTTC
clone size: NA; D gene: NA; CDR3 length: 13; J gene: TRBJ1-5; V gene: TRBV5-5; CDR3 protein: CASSLASNQPQHF; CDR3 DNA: TGTGCCAGCAGCTTGGCGAGCAATCAGCCCCAGCATTTT
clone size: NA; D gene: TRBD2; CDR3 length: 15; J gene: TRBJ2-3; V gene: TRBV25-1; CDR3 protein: CASRGGEGPPDTQYF; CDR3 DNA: TGTGCCAGCCGGGGGGGCGAAGGCCCCCCAGATACGCAGTATTTT
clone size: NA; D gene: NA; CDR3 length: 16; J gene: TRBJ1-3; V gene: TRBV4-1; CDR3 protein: CASSQEGIRGGNTIYF; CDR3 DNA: TGCGCCAGCAGCCAAGAGGGCATCAGGGGTGGAAACACCATATATTTT
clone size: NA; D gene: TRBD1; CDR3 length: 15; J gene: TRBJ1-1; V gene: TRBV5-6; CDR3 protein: CASSFTGGANTEAFF; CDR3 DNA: TGTGCCAGCAGCTTCACAGGGGGCGCAAACACTGAAGCTTTCTTT
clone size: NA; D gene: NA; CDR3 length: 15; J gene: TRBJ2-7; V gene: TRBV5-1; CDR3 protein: CASSIFAGDTYEQYF; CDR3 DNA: TGCGCCAGCAGCATCTTCGCGGGGGACACCTACGAGCAGTACTTC
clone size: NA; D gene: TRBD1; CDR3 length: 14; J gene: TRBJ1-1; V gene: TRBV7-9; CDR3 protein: CASSLTGGETEAFF; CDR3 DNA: TGTGCCAGCAGCTTGACAGGGGGCGAGACTGAAGCTTTCTTT
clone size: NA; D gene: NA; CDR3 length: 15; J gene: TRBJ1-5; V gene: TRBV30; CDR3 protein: CAWSPAGLGNQPQHF; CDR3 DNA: TGTGCCTGGAGTCCAGCCGGGTTGGGCAATCAGCCCCAGCATTTT
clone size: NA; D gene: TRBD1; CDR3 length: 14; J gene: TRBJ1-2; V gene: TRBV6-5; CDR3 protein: CASSPADRDYGYTF; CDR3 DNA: TGTGCCAGCAGCCCGGCGGACAGGGACTATGGCTACACCTTC
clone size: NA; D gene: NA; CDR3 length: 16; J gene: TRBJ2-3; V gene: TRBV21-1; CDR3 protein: CASSQKGDSEADTQYF; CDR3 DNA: TGTGCCAGCAGCCAAAAGGGGGACAGTGAGGCAGATACGCAGTATTTT
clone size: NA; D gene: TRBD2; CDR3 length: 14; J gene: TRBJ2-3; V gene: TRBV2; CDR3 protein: CASSGTSVADTQYF; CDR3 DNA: TGTGCCAGCAGTGGGACTAGCGTCGCAGATACGCAGTATTTT
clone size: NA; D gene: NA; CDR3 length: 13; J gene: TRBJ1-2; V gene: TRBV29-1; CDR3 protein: CSVEIVPGAGYTF; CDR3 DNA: TGCAGCGTTGAAATCGTCCCGGGAGCTGGCTACACCTTC
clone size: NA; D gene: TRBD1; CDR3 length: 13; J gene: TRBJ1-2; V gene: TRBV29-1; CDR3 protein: CSVGAGGDYGYTF; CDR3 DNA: TGCAGCGTTGGTGCAGGGGGAGATTATGGCTACACCTTC